A single sample gave rise to the 18 T cell receptor beta chains below, sequenced in a study of CD8 T cells in Susac syndrome. The RNA, about 0.45 to 1 ug, was put through reverse transcription using random hexamers. In TCRdb, the immunoSEQ multiplex PCR reads were re-called with MiXCR into one record per CDR3 protein. The sample records 190,000 or so distinct CDR3 sequences, 95% being singletons. The sequenced sample was CD4+ T cells from PBMCs. The receptors were gathered from a human donor with multiple sclerosis.

This chain joins TRBV29-1 and TRBJ1-1; 9 nucleotides align to TRBD1. The ends lost 7 bases at V and 1 base at J; junction bases unmatched: 4. CDR1 is SQVTM, CDR2 ANQGSEA, per germline. This CDR3 spans 13 amino acids. The CDR3: CSATTGGNTEAFF. CDR3 DNA: TGCAGCGCCACGACAGGGGGGAACACTGAAGCTTTCTTT.

The chain uses TRBV20-1 and TRBJ1-1; TRBD1 is a possible D gene (5 bases). The CDR3 is 14 residues long. The V and J ends lost 5 bases and 8 bases respectively, with 21 bases between them. Germline CDR1 DFQATT, CDR2 SNEGSKA (reference sequence). CDR3 sequence: CSAQPFGRDQEAFF. The CDR3 coding sequence is TGCAGTGCTCAACCCTTCGGCAGGGATCAGGAAGCTTTCTTT.

This chain uses TRBV29-1 with TRBJ2-1, with TRBD2 matching over 8 bases. Per germline, CDR1 SQVTM and CDR2 ANQGSEA. CDR3 length: 14 residues. V lost 7 bases to trimming and J lost 3 bases; unmatched junction nucleotides: 8. The CDR3 DNA is TGCAGCGCAGGTGGGGCGGGGGGCTACAATGAGCAGTTCTTC. Protein: CSAGGAGGYNEQFF.

The genes are TRBV2 and TRBJ1-2; tentatively, D is TRBD1 (5 bases). The germline V gene has CDR1 SNHLY and CDR2 FYNNEI. The CDR3 covers 13 residues. Between the trimmed V and J ends, which lost 6 bases and 8 bases, there was a span of 16 bases. The CDR3 nucleotides are TGTGCCAGCAGGAACTTTAGGGGAAACGGCTACACCTTC. Protein sequence: CASRNFRGNGYTF.

CDR3 protein: CASSQRLAVGEQFF. CDR3 bases: TGTGCCAGCAGCCAAAGGCTAGCCGTGGGCGAGCAGTTCTTC. The chain couples TRBV14 to TRBJ2-1; TRBD2 is a possible D gene (5 bases). This CDR3 is built from 14 residues. Germline CDR1 is SGHDN and CDR2 is FVKESK. Trimming stripped 2 bases from V and 10 bases from J, with 15 bases between.

This chain uses TRBV29-1 with TRBJ1-1, with a possible D match to TRBD1 (5 bases). Per the germline V gene, CDR1 is SQVTM and CDR2 is ANQGSEA. The CDR3 runs 13 residues. The V end lost 6 bases, the J end lost 0 bases, and 11 bases lay between the germline ends. CDR3 region: CSVRAAVNTEAFF. The CDR3 DNA reads TGCAGCGTCAGGGCAGCCGTGAACACTGAAGCTTTCTTT. Full variable domain (outside the CDR3, taken from reference TRBV29-1 and TRBJ1-1): SAVISQKPSRDICQRGTSLTIQCQVDSQVTMMFWYRQQPGQSLTLIATANQGSEATYESGFVIDKFPISRPNLTFSTLTVSNMSPEDSSIYLCSVRAAVNTEAFFGQGTRLTVV.

This rearrangement joins TRBV20-1 to TRBJ2-3, with 14 bases matching TRBD2. The CDR3 has 16 amino acids. Unmatched junction bases numbered 1, after V lost 1 base and J lost 1 base. Per the germline V gene, CDR1 is DFQATT and CDR2 is SNEGSKA (reference sequence). The CDR3 nucleotides read TGCAGTGCTAGAGGGGGACTAGCGGGAGGCACAGATACGCAGTATTTT. This translates into CSARGGLAGGTDTQYF.

V and J are TRBV5-4 and TRBJ2-3, with TRBD1 matching 7 bases. The J segment lost 0 bases and the V segment lost 2 bases, leaving 3 bases of the junction unmatched. CDR1 is SGHNT and CDR2 is YYREEE in the germline V gene (reference sequence). The CDR3 loop spans 15 amino acids. CDR3 sequence (DNA): TGTGCCAGCAGCTTAACAGGGGACAGCACAGATACGCAGTATTTT. Amino acid sequence: CASSLTGDSTDTQYF.

This rearrangement joins TRBV7-9 to TRBJ1-4; D ambiguous. The germline CDR1 and CDR2 sequences are SEHNR and FQNEAQ (reference sequence). The CDR3 consists of 14 residues. The V and J ends lost 1 base and 5 bases respectively, with 8 bases between them. Here the CDR3 DNA reads TGTGCCAGCAGCTTAGGACGAGGAAATGAAAAACTGTTTTTT. Amino acid sequence: CASSLGRGNEKLFF.

The chain recombines TRBV20-1 with TRBJ1-2, with D possibly TRBD1 on 5 matching bases. The CDR3 covers 14 residues. Looked up from germline, CDR1 is DFQATT and CDR2 is SNEGSKA (reference sequence). Trimming shortened V by 3 bases and J by 2 bases, and 13 bases separated the two germline ends. The CDR3 reads CSARGRRGNYGYTF. The CDR3 coding sequence is TGCAGTGCTAGGGGCAGGAGGGGCAACTATGGCTACACCTTC.

The genes are TRBV29-1 and TRBJ2-7; D gene unclear. The V gene's germline CDR1 is SQVTM and CDR2 ANQGSEA. V was shortened by 4 bases and J by 3 bases, with 7 bases between the two germline ends. This CDR3 has 11 amino acids. This chain's CDR3 is CSVASNYEQYF. The CDR3 DNA is TGCAGCGTTGCATCGAACTACGAGCAGTACTTC.

This rearrangement joins TRBV20-1 to TRBJ2-5; tentative D call: TRBD2 (6 bases). The V end was cut by 6 bases, the J end by 5 bases, with 16 bases between. Germline V gene data show CDR1 as DFQATT and CDR2 as SNEGSKA (reference sequence). This CDR3 region has 13 residues. CDR3 DNA sequence: TGCAGTGCAAACCCCAGAGGGAGGGAGACCCAGTACTTC. It encodes CSANPRGRETQYF.

The chain employs TRBV20-1 and TRBJ2-1, with 12 bases aligning to TRBD2. The CDR3 contains 18 residues. Germline CDR1 is DFQATT and CDR2 is SNEGSKA (reference sequence). The junction had 15 bases not matched to a gene; V was cut back by 0 bases and J by 9 bases. Written as DNA, the CDR3 is TGCAGTGCTAGAGATAGGTCTAGCGGGGGGGCCGTATGGGCTGAGCAGTTCTTC. Translation gives CSARDRSSGGAVWAEQFF.

This clonotype was seen just once. V and J are TRBV30 and TRBJ2-7; tentative D call: TRBD1 (5 bases). Per the germline V gene, CDR1 is GTSNPN and CDR2 is SVGIG (reference sequence). The CDR3 is 15 residues long. The V end was cut by 7 bases, the J end by 1 base, with 20 bases between. The chain's CDR3 is CAYQSRVEWSYEQYF. In nucleotides, the CDR3 is TGTGCCTACCAGTCCAGGGTAGAGTGGTCCTACGAGCAGTACTTC. Full variable domain (outside the CDR3, taken from reference TRBV30 and TRBJ2-7): SQTIHQWPATLVQPVGSPLSLECTVEGTSNPNLYWYRQAAGRGLQLLFYSVGIGQISSEVPQNLSASRPQDRQFILSSKKLLLSDSGFYLCAYQSRVEWSYEQYFGPGTRLTVT.

The J gene is TRBJ1-6, the V gene TRBV7-9, with D perhaps matching TRBD1 (6 bases). CDR3 length: 16 residues. Trimming pared 6 bases from V and 9 bases from J, leaving 21 bases between. Germline V gives CDR1 SEHNR, CDR2 FQNEAQ (reference sequence). This chain's CDR3 is CASSTTGGLGSSPLHF. The CDR3, as DNA: TGTGCCAGCAGTACAACGGGGGGGCTAGGGAGTTCACCCCTCCACTTT.

The chain joins TRBV28 to TRBJ2-3; no definite D call. Germline loops: CDR1 MDHEN, CDR2 SYDVKM. The CDR3 has 12 residues. The V end lost 5 bases, the J end lost 6 bases, and 9 bases lay between the germline ends. The CDR3 loop reads CASSLPLDTQYF. CDR3 sequence (DNA): TGTGCCAGCAGTCTGCCGTTGGATACGCAGTATTTT.

This sequence joins TRBV20-1 and TRBJ2-3; maybe TRBD2 (8 bases). The V and J ends lost 6 bases and 5 bases respectively, with 21 bases between them. The CDR3 has 15 amino acids. The germline CDR1 and CDR2 sequences are DFQATT and SNEGSKA (reference sequence). As DNA, the CDR3 is TGCAGTGCCCGCAGGGGGGCGGGGGGAGAAGATACGCAGTATTTT. Protein: CSARRGAGGEDTQYF.

V usage is TRBV30 and J usage is TRBJ1-1; possible D gene TRBD1, 6 bases. V was shortened by 0 bases and J by 1 base, with 9 bases between the two germline ends. The CDR3 sequence is 14 residues long. Germline V CDR1 and CDR2: GTSNPN, SVGIG (reference sequence). The CDR3 is CAWSVGQSNTEAFF. The CDR3 DNA is TGTGCCTGGAGTGTAGGACAGTCGAACACTGAAGCTTTCTTT.